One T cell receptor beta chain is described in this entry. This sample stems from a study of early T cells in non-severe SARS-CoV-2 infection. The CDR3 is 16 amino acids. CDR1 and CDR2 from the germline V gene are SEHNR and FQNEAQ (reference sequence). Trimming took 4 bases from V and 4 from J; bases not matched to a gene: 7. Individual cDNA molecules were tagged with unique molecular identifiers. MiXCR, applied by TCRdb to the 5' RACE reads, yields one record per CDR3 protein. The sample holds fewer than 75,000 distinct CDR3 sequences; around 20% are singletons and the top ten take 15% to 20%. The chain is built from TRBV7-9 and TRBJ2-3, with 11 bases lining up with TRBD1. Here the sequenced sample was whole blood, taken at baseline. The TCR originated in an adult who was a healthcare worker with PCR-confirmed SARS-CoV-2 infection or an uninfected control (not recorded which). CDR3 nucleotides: TGTGCCAGCAGCTACCGCCGGGACAGGGGGTCAGATACGCAGTATTTT. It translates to CASSYRRDRGSDTQYF.